These 19 T cell receptor beta chains came from one sample sequenced in a study of blood T cell repertoires in COVID-19 (dated by TCRdb to 2020 to 2021). Library preparation used the immunoSEQ multiplex PCR assay. Imported from immuneACCESS, the table was reduced by TCRdb to in-frame sequences with V and J called. These copies leave out some clones; in studies compared against another copy, an unresolved V gene accounts for under half, and the cause of the remainder is not known. Across this sample there are about 80,000 clones, with approximately 85% seen only once. Around a tenth of the sample is in the top ten clones. The sequenced material came from peripheral blood. The receptor set was obtained from a man aged 50 or older with COVID-19, enrolled during active disease.

The chain is built from TRBV6-5 and TRBJ1-2, with D maybe TRBD1 (5 bases). Germline CDR1 reads MNHEY; CDR2 reads SVGAGI. This CDR3 region has 14 residues. V was pared by 6 bases and J by 7 bases, with 18 bases between. The CDR3 region is CASSRKRDYSGYTF. The CDR3 DNA reads as TGTGCCAGCAGCCGGAAGAGGGACTATAGTGGCTACACCTTC.

In DNA, the CDR3 is TGTGCCAGCAGTTCAGGACTAGCATGGGAGACCCAGTACTTC. Its translation: CASSSGLAWETQYF. The chain is built from TRBV6-5 and TRBJ2-5; the match to TRBD2 covers 8 bases. The CDR3 has 14 amino acids. Germline values: CDR1 MNHEY, CDR2 SVGAGI. Trimming took 4 bases from V and 5 from J; bases not matched to a gene: 6.

In this sample, this clone turned up once. This chain joins TRBV30 and TRBJ1-5, with a weak D call TRBD1 (5 bases). The germline V gene encodes CDR1 GTSNPN and CDR2 SVGIG (reference sequence). The CDR3 spans 14 residues. V lost 2 bases to trimming and J lost 3 bases, with 11 bases between them. The CDR3 sequence is CAWSLWDFNQPQHF. The CDR3 bases are TGTGCCTGGAGTCTATGGGACTTCAATCAGCCCCAGCATTTT.

The rearrangement joins TRBV18 to TRBJ1-6, with D perhaps matching TRBD1 (5 bases). The CDR3 is 15 residues long. The V gene lost 1 base and the J gene lost 4 bases, with 8 bases spanning the gap. In germline, CDR1 is KGHSH, CDR2 LQKENI. The CDR3 loop reads CASSPRQLYNSPLHF. The CDR3 DNA follows: TGTGCCAGCTCACCACGACAGTTATATAATTCACCCCTCCACTTT.

This chain joins TRBV6-5 and TRBJ1-2, with D hard to call. Germline V gives CDR1 MNHEY, CDR2 SVGAGI. Trimming stripped 2 bases from V and 4 bases from J, with 17 bases between. The CDR3 is 16 residues long. The CDR3 nucleotides are TGTGCCAGCAGTTACGCCCCGGGAGGTAGGGTCTATGGCTACACCTTC. This sequence encodes CASSYAPGGRVYGYTF.

The rearrangement uses TRBV7-2 and TRBJ1-2; TRBD1 agrees at 7 bases. V was clipped by 5 bases and J by 2 bases; unmatched bases: 8. Per germline, CDR1 SGHTA and CDR2 FQGNSA. The CDR3 length is 15 residues. CDR3: CASSEGQIRNYGYTF. The CDR3, as DNA: TGTGCCAGCAGCGAGGGACAGATCAGGAACTATGGCTACACCTTC. Looking up the rest from reference TRBV7-2 and TRBJ1-2 gives the full variable domain: GAGVSQSPSNKVTEKGKDVELRCDPISGHTALYWYRQSLGQGLEFLIYFQGNSAPDKSGLPSDRFSAERTGGSVSTLTIQRTQQEDSAVYLCASSEGQIRNYGYTFGSGTRLTVV.

The V and J genes are TRBV18 and TRBJ1-5, with a tentative D call TRBD1 (6 bases). The CDR3 covers 15 residues. Germline values: CDR1 KGHSH, CDR2 LQKENI. Deletions cut 4 bases from V and 5 bases from J, with 15 bases between. CDR3 sequence reads: CASSLIGTHDQPQHF. DNA of the CDR3: TGTGCCAGCTCACTAATAGGGACACACGATCAGCCCCAGCATTTT.

The chain links TRBV28 to TRBJ2-3, with D possibly matching TRBD2 (7 bases). The V gene's germline CDR1 is MDHEN and CDR2 SYDVKM. This CDR3 is built from 12 residues. Trimming removed 10 bases at V and 5 bases at J, with 13 bases between. The CDR3 loop is CAIGGARDTQYF. CDR3 bases: TGTGCCATAGGGGGGGCCCGAGATACGCAGTATTTT.

The chain uses TRBV20-1 and TRBJ1-2; the match to TRBD1 covers 7 bases. This CDR3 has 11 residues. CDR1 is DFQATT, CDR2 SNEGSKA, per germline (reference sequence). The DNA of the CDR3 is TGCAGAACAGGGGACGGAAACGGCTACACCTTC. Translating gives CRTGDGNGYTF.

The rearrangement links TRBV30 to TRBJ1-6, with D maybe TRBD1 (6 bases). There are 16 residues in the CDR3. V was trimmed by 1 base and J by 5 bases, leaving 15 bases between them. The germline CDR1 and CDR2 sequences are GTSNPN and SVGIG (reference sequence). The CDR3 nucleotides are TGTGCCTGGAGTGGGGGGCCCCGCAAGGATAATTCACCCCTCCACTTT. Its translation is CAWSGGPRKDNSPLHF.

This chain links TRBV30 with TRBJ2-7; 10 bases line up with TRBD2. This CDR3 has 13 residues. The germline V gene has CDR1 GTSNPN and CDR2 SVGIG (reference sequence). The J segment lost 2 bases and the V segment lost 4 bases, leaving 2 bases of the junction unmatched. CDR3 coding DNA: TGTGCCTGGACTAGCGGGGGAGCCTACGAGCAGTACTTC. Amino acid sequence: CAWTSGGAYEQYF.

The chain is built from TRBV3-1 (or the pseudogene TRBV3-2) and TRBJ2-5; weak D call: TRBD1 (6 bases). The V gene's germline CDR1 is LGHDT and CDR2 YNNKEL (reference sequence). Trimming stripped 4 bases from V and 4 bases from J, with 13 bases between. CDR3 length: 14 amino acids. The CDR3 bases are TGTGCCAGCAGCCGACAGGCGGGTATAGAGACCCAGTACTTC. Amino acid sequence: CASSRQAGIETQYF.

CDR3: CASTKREGVQPQHF. The CDR3 DNA reads TGTGCCAGCACCAAAAGGGAGGGGGTTCAGCCCCAGCATTTT. The chain is built from TRBV27 and TRBJ1-5, with D tentatively TRBD1 (6 bases). The CDR3 runs to 14 residues. V was pared by 7 bases and J by 6 bases, with 16 bases between. Germline V gene sequence: CDR1 MNHEY, CDR2 SMNVEV (reference sequence).

This clone was counted a single time. J is TRBJ2-3 and V is TRBV29-1, with D possibly matching TRBD1 (6 bases). V was trimmed by 6 bases and J by 5 bases, leaving 18 bases between them. Germline CDR1 SQVTM, CDR2 ANQGSEA. The CDR3 is made up of 14 amino acids. The CDR3 here is CSVEPRGAGDTQYF. CDR3 nucleotides: TGCAGCGTAGAACCCAGGGGCGCCGGAGATACGCAGTATTTT.

The rearrangement links TRBV4-1 to TRBJ1-1; 7 positions match TRBD1. CDR1 and CDR2 from the germline V gene are MGHRA and YSYEKL. This CDR3 is 15 amino acids long. V trimming: 2 bases; J trimming: 4 bases; junction bases outside the gene matches: 7. For the CDR3, the DNA is TGCGCCAGCAGCCAAACCTCAACAGGGGTCACTGAAGCTTTCTTT. Its translation is CASSQTSTGVTEAFF.

This rearrangement joins TRBV27 to TRBJ2-3; weak D call: TRBD2 (6 bases). Trimming removed 2 bases at V and 2 bases at J, with 11 bases between. Germline V gene lookup returns CDR1 MNHEY and CDR2 SMNVEV (reference sequence). This CDR3 is 15 amino acids long. The CDR3 sequence is CASSLGGSPTDTQYF. The CDR3 DNA sequence: TGTGCCAGCAGTTTAGGGGGGAGCCCCACAGATACGCAGTATTTT.

The chain carries TRBV7-2 and TRBJ2-7; D is unresolved. Trimming removed 4 bases at V and 3 bases at J, with 4 bases between. The CDR3 sequence is 11 residues long. Germline V gene sequence: CDR1 SGHTA, CDR2 FQGNSA. CDR3 in amino acids: CASSSHYEQYF. CDR3 coding DNA: TGTGCCAGCAGCTCCCACTACGAGCAGTACTTC.

This clone appeared a single time. V usage is TRBV7-9 and J usage is TRBJ2-5, with 10 bases lining up with TRBD1. The CDR3 loop spans 17 amino acids. Germline V CDR1 and CDR2: SEHNR, FQNEAQ (reference sequence). J was trimmed by 5 bases and V by 3 bases; bases with no gene match: 12. DNA for the CDR3: TGTGCCAGCAGCTTGCGTTCCGGGACAGGGGCTAGGGAGACCCAGTACTTC. Translation: CASSLRSGTGARETQYF.

Only a few counts were recorded for this clone. This chain connects TRBV15 to TRBJ1-5; the D gene is possibly TRBD1 (6 bases). V was cut by 4 bases and J by 5 bases, with 12 bases left in between. The CDR3 is 14 amino acids. CDR1 is LNHNV, CDR2 YYDKDF, per germline (reference sequence). The CDR3 loop is CATSIPGQHQPQHF. The CDR3 nucleotides read TGTGCCACCAGCATACCGGGACAACATCAGCCCCAGCATTTT.